Shown below are 10 T cell receptor beta chains from a single sample sequenced in a study of shared clonotypes between healthy human individuals. Here immunoSEQ multiplex PCR was the method, and the copy in TCRdb shows in-frame clones only, minus some. The table shows around 990,000 clones, with 77% occurring only once. The sequencing sample was made of memory CD4+ T cells from PBMCs. Sample subset: CD45RA-negative fraction. The receptor source for this set is a man aged 18 to 29 in good health. Some clones in this sample may be carry-over from other donors' samples.

As concerns this clone: The same CDR3 also results from other DNA sequences found in this sample. This rearrangement joins TRBV2 to TRBJ1-1, with 8 bases aligning to TRBD1. Losses at the gene ends were 6 bases for V and 5 bases for J; bases not matched to a gene: 5. The CDR3 consists of 13 residues. Germline lookup yields CDR1 SNHLY and CDR2 FYNNEI. The CDR3 loop reads CASRPDRGTEAFF. The CDR3, as DNA: TGTGCCAGCAGGCCCGACAGGGGAACTGAAGCTTTCTTT.

The chain has TRBV4-1 and TRBJ2-7; D is possibly TRBD1 (6 bases). The CDR3 is made up of 15 amino acids. Germline V CDR1 and CDR2: MGHRA, YSYEKL. The ends were cut back, 0 bases at V and 2 bases at J, with 11 bases in the middle. The CDR3: CASSQDRRGTYEQYF. The CDR3, as DNA: TGCGCCAGCAGCCAAGATCGAAGGGGGACCTACGAGCAGTACTTC.

The V and J genes are TRBV11-3 and TRBJ2-3; D not resolved. The CDR3 runs to 14 residues. V was trimmed by 5 bases and J by 2 bases, leaving 11 bases between them. CDR1 and CDR2 (germline): SGHNT, YENEEA. The CDR3 here is CASSPEGDTDTQYF. The CDR3 region has the DNA TGTGCCAGCAGCCCCGAAGGCGACACAGATACGCAGTATTTT.

This chain joins TRBV7-9 and TRBJ1-4; D is uncertain. This CDR3 is built from 13 residues. Trimming cost V 5 bases and J 8 bases, with 12 bases left between them. In germline, CDR1 is SEHNR, CDR2 FQNEAQ (reference sequence). The CDR3 region is CASSSGVGEKLFF. As DNA, the CDR3 is TGTGCCAGCAGCAGCGGTGTCGGCGAAAAACTGTTTTTT.

This rearrangement joins TRBV4-2 to TRBJ2-3; 11 bases are shared with TRBD2. After removal of 4 bases from V and 1 base from J, the junction contained 4 bases not matched to a gene. CDR1 is LGHNA, CDR2 YNFKEQ, per germline. The CDR3 contains 16 residues. CDR3 sequence: CASSPLLAGGTDTQYF. The CDR3 nucleotides read TGTGCCAGCAGCCCCCTACTAGCGGGGGGCACAGATACGCAGTATTTT.

The chain combines TRBV19 with TRBJ2-2, with D possibly TRBD2 on 6 matching bases. Trimming took off 10 bases at V and 1 base at J, with 13 bases between the two ends. Germline V gives CDR1 LNHDA, CDR2 SQIVND (reference sequence). CDR3 size: 14 residues. This chain's CDR3 is CATKGGLNTGELFF. The CDR3 DNA reads as TGTGCCACTAAAGGAGGGTTGAACACCGGGGAGCTGTTTTTT.

The genes are TRBV5-8 and TRBJ2-1; TRBD2 aligns across 9 bases. Germline trimming cut 2 bases from V and 5 bases from J; bases unmatched to any gene: 8. CDR1 and CDR2 (germline): SGHTS, YDEGEE. This CDR3 region has 16 residues. In DNA form, the CDR3 reads TGTGCCAGCAGCTTCCGACTAGCGGCATGGAACAATGAGCAGTTCTTC. Protein sequence: CASSFRLAAWNNEQFF.

V usage is TRBV6-5 and J usage is TRBJ1-6; D is undetermined. The V end was cut by 0 bases, the J end by 8 bases, with 5 bases between. Germline CDR1 reads MNHEY; CDR2 reads SVGAGI. The CDR3 is 13 amino acids. The CDR3 is CASSYSGYSPLHF. The CDR3 nucleotides read TGTGCCAGCAGTTACTCAGGATATTCACCCCTCCACTTT.

The J gene is TRBJ2-3, the V gene TRBV11-2; the D gene is possibly TRBD1 (7 bases). The CDR3 sequence is 15 residues long. V lost 4 bases and J 5 bases, leaving 16 bases between the germline ends. Looked up from germline, CDR1 is SGHAT and CDR2 is FQNNGV. The CDR3 sequence is CASSSMRGRGDTQYF. The CDR3 nucleotides read TGTGCCAGCAGCTCCATGAGGGGGCGGGGAGATACGCAGTATTTT. Drawing the rest from reference TRBV11-2 and TRBJ2-3, the complete variable domain is EAGVAQSPRYKIIEKRQSVAFWCNPISGHATLYWYQQILGQGPKLLIQFQNNGVVDDSQLPKDRFSAERLKGVDSTLKIQPAKLEDSAVYLCASSSMRGRGDTQYFGPGTRLTVL.

Concerning this clone itself: A read error is possible here, since a much larger clone lies one base away. Other DNA variants within this sample encode the same CDR3. The chain carries TRBV2 and TRBJ2-7; TRBD2 matches 9 bases. The CDR3 runs 15 residues. Germline CDR1 SNHLY, CDR2 FYNNEI. V was clipped by 3 bases and J by 4 bases; unmatched bases: 7. In DNA, the CDR3 is TGTGCCAGCAGTGAGGCATGGCGGGAGGGTTACGAGCAGTACTTC. Protein product: CASSEAWREGYEQYF.